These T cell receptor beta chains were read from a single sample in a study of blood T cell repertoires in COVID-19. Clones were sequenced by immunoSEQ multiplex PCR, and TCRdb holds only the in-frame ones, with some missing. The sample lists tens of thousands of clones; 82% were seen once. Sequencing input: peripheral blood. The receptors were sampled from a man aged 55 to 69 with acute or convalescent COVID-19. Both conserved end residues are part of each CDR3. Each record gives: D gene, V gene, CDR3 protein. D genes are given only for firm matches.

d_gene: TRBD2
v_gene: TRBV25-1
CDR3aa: CASSESLAGTSIETQYF

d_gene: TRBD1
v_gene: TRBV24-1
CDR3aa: CATSDPRGRGEKLFF

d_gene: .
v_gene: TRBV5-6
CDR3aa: CASSLEGRGYTF

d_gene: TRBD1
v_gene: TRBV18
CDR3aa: CASSPPGTGVHEQFF

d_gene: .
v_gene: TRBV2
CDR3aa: CASIPPMVETDTQYF

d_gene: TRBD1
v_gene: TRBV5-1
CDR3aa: CASSEGSQGAQNEQFF

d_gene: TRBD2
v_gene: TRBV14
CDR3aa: CASSQVGGGTYNEQFF

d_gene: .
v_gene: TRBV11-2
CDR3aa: CASTDRRRDRSVYGYTF

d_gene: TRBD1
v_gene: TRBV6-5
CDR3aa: CASIWTGTQETQYF

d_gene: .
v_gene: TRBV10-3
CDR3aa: CAISESWKQGTNYGYTF

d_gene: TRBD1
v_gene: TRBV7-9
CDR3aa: CASSKDRGQETQYF

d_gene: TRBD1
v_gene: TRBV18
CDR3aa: CASSPRQDRVYETQYF

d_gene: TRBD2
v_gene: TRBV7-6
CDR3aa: CASSYQTLAGVYTGELFF

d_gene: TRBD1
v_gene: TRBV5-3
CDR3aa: CARSLGQGLDTQYF

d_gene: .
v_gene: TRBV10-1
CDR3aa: CASRTSPVNEKLFF

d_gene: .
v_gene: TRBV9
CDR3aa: CASSVGGFSGNTIYF

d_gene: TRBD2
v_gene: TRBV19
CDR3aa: CASSRRSGGITDTQYF

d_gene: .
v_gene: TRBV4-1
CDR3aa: CASTPRDTGELFF

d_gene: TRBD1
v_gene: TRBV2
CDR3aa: CASSEYGQGEGEQYF

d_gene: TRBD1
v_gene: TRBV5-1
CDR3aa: CASSLRQGGDEKLFF

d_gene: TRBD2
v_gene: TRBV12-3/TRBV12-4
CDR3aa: CASNSGAGDTQYF

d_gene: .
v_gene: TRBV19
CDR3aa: CASTSLGSGQFF

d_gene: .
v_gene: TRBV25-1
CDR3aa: CASSEGRSMAAQHF

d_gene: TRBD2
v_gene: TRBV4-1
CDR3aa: CASSQDQTGGGLAGELFF

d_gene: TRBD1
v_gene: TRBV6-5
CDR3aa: CASSPPTGVEGEQYF

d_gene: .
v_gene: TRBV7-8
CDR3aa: CASSQLGTDTQYF

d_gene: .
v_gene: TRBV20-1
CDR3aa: CSASPLVWSSYEQYF

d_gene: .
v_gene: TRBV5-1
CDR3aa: CASSPEGRLQNTEAFF

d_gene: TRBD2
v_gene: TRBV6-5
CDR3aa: CASTPRGVSHPEQFF

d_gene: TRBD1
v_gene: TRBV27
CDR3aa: CASSLWAGGYSPLHF

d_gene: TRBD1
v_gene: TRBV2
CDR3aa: CASSADDRVSGGYTF

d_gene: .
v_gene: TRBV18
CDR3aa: CASSETDNEKLFF

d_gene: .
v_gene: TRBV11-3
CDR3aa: CASSFPGRRTNEKLFF